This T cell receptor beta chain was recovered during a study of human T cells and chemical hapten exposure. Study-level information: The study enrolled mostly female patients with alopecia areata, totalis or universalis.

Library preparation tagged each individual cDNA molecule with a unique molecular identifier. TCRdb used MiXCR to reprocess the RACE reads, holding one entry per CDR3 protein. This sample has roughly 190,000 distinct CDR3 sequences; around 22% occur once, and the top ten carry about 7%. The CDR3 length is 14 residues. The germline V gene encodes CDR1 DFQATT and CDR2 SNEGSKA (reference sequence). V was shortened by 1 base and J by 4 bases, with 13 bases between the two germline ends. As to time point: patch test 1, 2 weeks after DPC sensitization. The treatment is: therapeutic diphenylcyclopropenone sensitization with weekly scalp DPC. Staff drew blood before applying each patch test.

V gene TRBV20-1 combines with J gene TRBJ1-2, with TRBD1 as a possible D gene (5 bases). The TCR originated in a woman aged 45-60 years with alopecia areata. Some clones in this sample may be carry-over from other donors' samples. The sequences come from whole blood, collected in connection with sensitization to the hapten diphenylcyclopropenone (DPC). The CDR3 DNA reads TGCAGTGCTAGAGGCGGGGCCGGCAGCTATGGCTACACCTTC. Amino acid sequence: CSARGGAGSYGYTF.